This T cell receptor beta chain was sequenced in a study of shared clonotypes between healthy human individuals. Donors, without exception, were Caucasian adults residing in Nashville, Tennessee. Clones were read by immunoSEQ multiplex PCR, and TCRdb kept only the in-frame ones, dropping some. Among approximately 500,000 clones listed, over 70% were seen once. This CDR3 comprises 13 residues. Germline V gene data show CDR1 as GTSNPN and CDR2 as SVGIG (reference sequence). This sequence originates from a woman aged 40-49 years in good health. Some clones in this sample may be carry-over from other donors' samples. The sequencing sample was made of PBMCs. This chain connects TRBV30 to TRBJ2-7; 7 nucleotides align to TRBD1. The better agreement between TRBJ2-5 and the DNA end casts doubt on the J call. CDR3 sequence: CAWSGDSQETQYF. CDR3 in DNA: TGTGCCTGGAGTGGGGACAGCCAAGAGACCCAGTACTTC.